This entry lists 18 T cell receptor beta chains sequenced from one sample in a study of technical replicates of blood from a few donors. Clones were sequenced by immunoSEQ multiplex PCR, and TCRdb holds only the in-frame ones, with some missing. The repertoire consists of about 82,000 clones, with roughly 94% occurring once and the leading ten covering around 0.4%. Sequencing was carried out using T cells isolated from PBMCs. The source is a human donor in good health.

The chain couples TRBV7-8 to TRBJ1-1; TRBD1 might be the D (6 bases). The CDR3 is 16 residues long. The germline V and J ends were trimmed by 5 bases and 3 bases, with 19 bases remaining between them. CDR1 SGHVS and CDR2 FQNEAQ come from the germline V gene. For the CDR3, the DNA is TGTGCCAGCAGCCTTCTAGGGGGACATGCCTACACTGAAGCTTTCTTT. Its translation: CASSLLGGHAYTEAFF.

This chain links TRBV4-2 with TRBJ2-7; no firm D call. This CDR3 spans 17 amino acids. Trimming cost V 0 bases and J 2 bases, with 17 bases left between them. Germline V gene lookup returns CDR1 LGHNA and CDR2 YNFKEQ. In DNA form, the CDR3 reads TGTGCCAGCAGCCAAGATCTTAGTAGTTCCCCGCCCTACGAGCAGTACTTC. This translates into CASSQDLSSSPPYEQYF.

This chain links TRBV5-1 with TRBJ2-1, with a weak D call TRBD2 (5 bases). Germline V gene data show CDR1 as SGHRS and CDR2 as YFSETQ. Trimming removed 7 bases from V and 6 bases from J, with 17 bases in between. CDR3 length equals 14 residues. CDR3 bases: TGCGCCAGCCTCCCTCAGAGGGAGTCCAATGAGCAGTTCTTC. Translating it yields CASLPQRESNEQFF.

The V and J genes are TRBV7-9 and TRBJ1-1; 7 bases match TRBD1. The ends lost 3 bases at V and 6 bases at J; junction bases unmatched: 1. The length of the CDR3 is 12 residues. Germline CDR1 and CDR2: SEHNR and FQNEAQ (reference sequence). The CDR3, as DNA: TGTGCCAGCAGCTTGGGGACAGCTGAAGCTTTCTTT. This codes for CASSLGTAEAFF.

This clone was seen a handful of times. CDR3 region: CSVEAGNTEAFF. For the CDR3, the DNA is TGCAGCGTTGAAGCGGGGAACACTGAAGCTTTCTTT. V usage is TRBV29-1 and J usage is TRBJ1-1; D ambiguous. Germline CDR1 SQVTM, CDR2 ANQGSEA. Trimming removed 1 base from V and 1 base from J, with 4 bases in between. There are 12 residues in the CDR3.

The chain links TRBV5-1 to TRBJ1-1, with TRBD1 as a possible D gene (6 bases). Germline CDR1 is SGHRS and CDR2 is YFSETQ. V lost 0 bases and J lost 0, with 9 bases in between. The CDR3 runs 15 residues. CDR3 sequence: CASSLEGVLNTEAFF. CDR3 bases: TGCGCCAGCAGCTTGGAGGGGGTCCTGAACACTGAAGCTTTCTTT.

This clone was recorded only once. The chain couples TRBV12-5 to TRBJ1-1; 8 bases match TRBD1. The V and J ends lost 1 base and 0 bases, in that order; junction bases with no gene match: 10. This CDR3 has 18 residues. Germline CDR1 is LGHNT and CDR2 is FRNRAP. CDR3 protein: CASGLAGFYRGVNTEAFF. The CDR3 coding sequence is TGTGCTAGTGGTTTGGCGGGATTTTACAGGGGGGTGAACACTGAAGCTTTCTTT. The full variable domain, in which reference TRBV12-5 and TRBJ1-1 provide the parts outside the CDR3, is DARVTQTPRHKVTEMGQEVTMRCQPILGHNTVFWYRQTMMQGLELLAYFRNRAPLDDSGMPKDRFSAEMPDATLATLKIQPSEPRDSAVYFCASGLAGFYRGVNTEAFFGQGTRLTVV.

The chain uses TRBV11-2 and TRBJ2-7; 8 nucleotides agree with TRBD1. The CDR3 extends over 15 amino acids. Germline V gene data show CDR1 as SGHAT and CDR2 as FQNNGV. V lost 5 bases, J lost 2 bases, and 8 bases stayed unmatched. The CDR3 DNA follows: TGTGCCAGCAGCGGAGGGACAGGTTATGCCTACGAGCAGTACTTC. The encoded protein is CASSGGTGYAYEQYF.

The CDR3 sequence: CASSPRQGVYEQYF. The CDR3 DNA reads as TGCGCCAGCAGCCCACGACAGGGTGTCTACGAGCAGTACTTC. V and J are TRBV5-1 and TRBJ2-7; 7 bases line up with TRBD1. Germline-derived CDR1 and CDR2 are SGHRS and YFSETQ. The CDR3 has 14 amino acids. V trimming: 4 bases; J trimming: 3 bases; junction bases outside the gene matches: 7.

The V gene is TRBV29-1, the J gene TRBJ1-2, with D possibly matching TRBD1 (6 bases). Trimming shortened V by 7 bases and J by 7 bases, and 13 bases separated the two germline ends. The germline CDR1 and CDR2 sequences are SQVTM and ANQGSEA. The CDR3 spans 11 residues. The CDR3 loop reads CSDTQGRGYTF. The CDR3 DNA reads TGCAGCGATACACAGGGCCGTGGCTACACCTTC.

The chain combines TRBV28 with TRBJ1-1; no reliable D call. Germline lookup yields CDR1 MDHEN and CDR2 SYDVKM. The CDR3 contains 14 residues. Between the trimmed V and J ends, which lost 2 bases and 0 bases, there was a span of 7 bases. The CDR3: CASSLPGMNTEAFF. The DNA of the CDR3 is TGTGCCAGCAGTTTACCGGGGATGAACACTGAAGCTTTCTTT.

The chain couples TRBV19 to TRBJ2-7; 11 bases fit TRBD1. CDR3 size: 14 residues. Trimming took 5 bases from V and 6 from J; bases not matched to a gene: 6. The germline gives CDR1 LNHDA, CDR2 SQIVND (reference sequence). CDR3 nucleotides: TGTGCCAGTAGTCCAGGACAGGGGGCGGGCGAGCAGTACTTC. Protein sequence: CASSPGQGAGEQYF.

The chain couples TRBV19 to TRBJ1-3; D unclear. Trimming stripped 3 bases from V and 0 bases from J, with 9 bases between. The CDR3 is made up of 15 amino acids. The germline V gene has CDR1 LNHDA and CDR2 SQIVND (reference sequence). The CDR3 region is CASSMADHSGNTIYF. CDR3 coding DNA: TGTGCCAGTAGTATGGCAGATCACTCTGGAAACACCATATATTTT.

This clone was observed a single time. The CDR3 sequence: CASSKLTGNTEAFF. The CDR3 DNA sequence: TGTGCCAGTAGTAAATTGACGGGGAACACTGAAGCTTTCTTT. This sequence joins TRBV19 and TRBJ1-1; no definite D call. The germline V gene encodes CDR1 LNHDA and CDR2 SQIVND (reference sequence). This CDR3 is 14 amino acids long. V shed 4 bases and J shed 1 base, with 10 bases lying between them.

V is TRBV27 and J is TRBJ2-5; 9 nucleotides agree with TRBD1. The CDR3 extends over 15 amino acids. Trimming cost V 1 base and J 3 bases; bases outside gene matches: 3. Germline CDR1 is MNHEY and CDR2 is SMNVEV (reference sequence). The CDR3 spells CASSLLTGGKETQYF. The CDR3 DNA reads as TGTGCCAGCAGTTTATTAACAGGGGGCAAAGAGACCCAGTACTTC.

This clone has just one count. The rearrangement joins TRBV6-1 to TRBJ2-7; TRBD1 might be the D (5 bases). The germline V gene has CDR1 MNHNS and CDR2 SASEGT. Trimming cost V 3 bases and J 5 bases, with 8 bases left between them. The CDR3 is made up of 12 amino acids. The CDR3 nucleotides are TGTGCCAGCAGTGAGCAGGGCCACGAGCAGTACTTC. Encoded protein: CASSEQGHEQYF.

The chain has TRBV19 and TRBJ2-5, with TRBD2 as a possible D gene (5 bases). CDR3 size: 15 residues. V lost 3 bases and J 5 bases, leaving 16 bases between the germline ends. Germline values: CDR1 LNHDA, CDR2 SQIVND (reference sequence). This chain's CDR3 is CASSIVGERFETQYF. The CDR3 bases are TGTGCCAGTAGTATTGTTGGGGAGCGATTTGAGACCCAGTACTTC. The full variable domain, its missing parts supplied by reference TRBV19 and TRBJ2-5, is DGGITQSPKYLFRKEGQNVTLSCEQNLNHDAMYWYRQDPGQGLRLIYYSQIVNDFQKGDIAEGYSVSREKKESFPLTVTSAQKNPTAFYLCASSIVGERFETQYFGPGTRLLVL.

As DNA, the CDR3 is TGTGCCAGCAGTTTTGGGGACAGGCGGGAACAGCCCCAGCATTTT. This encodes CASSFGDRREQPQHF. V gene TRBV28 combines with J gene TRBJ1-5, with 8 bases identical to TRBD1. The germline V gene has CDR1 MDHEN and CDR2 SYDVKM. The CDR3 is 15 amino acids. V lost 3 bases to trimming and J lost 7 bases; unmatched junction nucleotides: 8.